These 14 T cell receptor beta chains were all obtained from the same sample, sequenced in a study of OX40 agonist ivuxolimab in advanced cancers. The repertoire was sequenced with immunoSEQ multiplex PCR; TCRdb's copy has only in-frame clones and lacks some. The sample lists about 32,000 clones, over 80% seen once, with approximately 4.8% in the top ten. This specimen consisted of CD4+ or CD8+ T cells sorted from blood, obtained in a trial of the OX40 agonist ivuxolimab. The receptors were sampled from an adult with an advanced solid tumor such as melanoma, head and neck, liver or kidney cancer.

CDR3 nucleotides: TGTGCCAGCAGCCCGGGACAGCGGAACACTGAAGCTTTCTTT. Translated: CASSPGQRNTEAFF. V is TRBV27 and J is TRBJ1-1, with TRBD1 matching over 7 bases. The CDR3 consists of 14 residues. CDR1 and CDR2 (germline): MNHEY, SMNVEV (reference sequence). After removal of 6 bases from V and 1 base from J, the junction contained 5 bases not matched to a gene.

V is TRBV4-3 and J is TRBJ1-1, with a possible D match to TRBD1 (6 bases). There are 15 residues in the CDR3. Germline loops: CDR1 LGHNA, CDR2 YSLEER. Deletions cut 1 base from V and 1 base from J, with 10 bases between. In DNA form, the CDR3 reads TGCGCCAGCAGCCAAGGAGAGGGGGAGAACACTGAAGCTTTCTTT. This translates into CASSQGEGENTEAFF.

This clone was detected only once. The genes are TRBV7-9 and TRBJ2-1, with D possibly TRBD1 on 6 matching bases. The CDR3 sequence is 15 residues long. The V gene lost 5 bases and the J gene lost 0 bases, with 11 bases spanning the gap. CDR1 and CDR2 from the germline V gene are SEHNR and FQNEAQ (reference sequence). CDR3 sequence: CASSEDRSSYNEQFF. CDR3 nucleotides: TGTGCCAGCAGCGAAGACAGGAGCTCCTACAATGAGCAGTTCTTC. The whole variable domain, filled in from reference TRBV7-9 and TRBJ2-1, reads DTGVSQNPRHKITKRGQNVTFRCDPISEHNRLYWYRQTLGQGPEFLTYFQNEAQLEKSRLLSDRFSAERPKGSFSTLEIQRTEQGDSAMYLCASSEDRSSYNEQFFGPGTRLTVL.

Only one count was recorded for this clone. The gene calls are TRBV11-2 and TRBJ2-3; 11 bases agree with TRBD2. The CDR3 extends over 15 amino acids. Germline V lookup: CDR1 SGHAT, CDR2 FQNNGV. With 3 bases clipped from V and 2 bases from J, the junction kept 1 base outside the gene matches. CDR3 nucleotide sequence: TGTGCCAGCAGCTTTAGCGGGAGGGCCACAGATACGCAGTATTTT. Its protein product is CASSFSGRATDTQYF.

CDR3 in DNA: TGTGCCAGCGGGGCGGGAGCGATTAATTCACCCCTCCACTTT. As protein: CASGAGAINSPLHF. The chain links TRBV9 to TRBJ1-6; TRBD1 is a possible D gene (5 bases). Germline V gives CDR1 SGDLS, CDR2 YYNGEE. The CDR3 contains 14 residues. Between the trimmed V and J ends, which lost 7 bases and 6 bases, there was a span of 14 bases. The complete variable domain, with remaining parts taken from reference TRBV9 and TRBJ1-6, reads DSGVTQTPKHLITATGQRVTLRCSPRSGDLSVYWYQQSLDQGLQFLIQYYNGEERAKGNILERFSAQQFPDLHSELNLSSLELGDSALYFCASGAGAINSPLHFGNGTRLTVT.

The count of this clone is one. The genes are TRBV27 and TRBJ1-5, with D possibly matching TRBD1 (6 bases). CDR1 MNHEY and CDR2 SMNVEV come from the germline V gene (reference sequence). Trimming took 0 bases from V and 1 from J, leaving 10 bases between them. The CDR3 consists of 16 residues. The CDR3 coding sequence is TGTGCCAGCAGTTTATCGCGGAGGGGGAGCAATCAGCCCCAGCATTTT. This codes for CASSLSRRGSNQPQHF.

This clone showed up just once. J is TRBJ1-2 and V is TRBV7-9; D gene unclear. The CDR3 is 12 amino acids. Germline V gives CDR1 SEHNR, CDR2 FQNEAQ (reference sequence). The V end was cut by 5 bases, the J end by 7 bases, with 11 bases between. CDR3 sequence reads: CASSPAGSGYTF. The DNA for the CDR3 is TGTGCCAGCAGCCCAGCCGGGAGTGGCTACACCTTC.

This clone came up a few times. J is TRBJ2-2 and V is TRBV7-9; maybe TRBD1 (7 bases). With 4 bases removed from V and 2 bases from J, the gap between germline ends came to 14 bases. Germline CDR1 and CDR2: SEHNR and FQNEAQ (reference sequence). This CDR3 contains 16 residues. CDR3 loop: CASSSQGGPNTGELFF. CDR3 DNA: TGTGCCAGCAGCTCCCAGGGGGGTCCCAACACCGGGGAGCTGTTTTTT.

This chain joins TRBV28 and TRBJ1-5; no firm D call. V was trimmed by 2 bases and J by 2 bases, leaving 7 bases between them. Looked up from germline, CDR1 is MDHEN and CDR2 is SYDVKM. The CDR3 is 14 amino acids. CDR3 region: CASSLGLGNQPQHF. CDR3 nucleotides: TGTGCCAGCAGTTTAGGGCTGGGCAATCAGCCCCAGCATTTT.

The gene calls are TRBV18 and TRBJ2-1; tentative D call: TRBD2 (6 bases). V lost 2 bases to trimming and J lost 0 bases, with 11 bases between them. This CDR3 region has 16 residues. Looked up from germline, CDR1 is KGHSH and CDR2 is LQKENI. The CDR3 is CASSPEEGSSYNEQFF. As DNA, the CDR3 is TGTGCCAGCTCACCAGAGGAGGGGAGCTCCTACAATGAGCAGTTCTTC.

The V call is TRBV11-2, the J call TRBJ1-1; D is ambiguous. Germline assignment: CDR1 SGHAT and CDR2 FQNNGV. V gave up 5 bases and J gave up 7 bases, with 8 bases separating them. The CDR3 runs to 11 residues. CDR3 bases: TGTGCCAGCAGCATCGGGAGTGAAGCTTTCTTT. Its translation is CASSIGSEAFF.

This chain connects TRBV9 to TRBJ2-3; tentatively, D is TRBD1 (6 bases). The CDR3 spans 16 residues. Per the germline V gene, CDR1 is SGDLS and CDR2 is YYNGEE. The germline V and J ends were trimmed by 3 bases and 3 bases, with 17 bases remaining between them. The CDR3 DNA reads TGTGCCAGCAGCGGGAACAGGGTTGTAGGGACAGATACGCAGTATTTT. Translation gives CASSGNRVVGTDTQYF. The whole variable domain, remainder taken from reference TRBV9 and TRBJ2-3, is DSGVTQTPKHLITATGQRVTLRCSPRSGDLSVYWYQQSLDQGLQFLIQYYNGEERAKGNILERFSAQQFPDLHSELNLSSLELGDSALYFCASSGNRVVGTDTQYFGPGTRLTVL.

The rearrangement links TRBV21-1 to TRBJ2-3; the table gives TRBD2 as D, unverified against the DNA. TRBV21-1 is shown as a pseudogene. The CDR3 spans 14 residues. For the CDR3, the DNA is TGTGCCAGCATACGGCGGGGGAGCACAGATACGCAGTATTTT. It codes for CASIRRGSTDTQYF.

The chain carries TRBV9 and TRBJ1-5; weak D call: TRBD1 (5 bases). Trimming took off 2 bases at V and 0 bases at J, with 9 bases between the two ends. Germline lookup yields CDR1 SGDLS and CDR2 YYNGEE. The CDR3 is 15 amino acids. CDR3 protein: CASSVGGYSNQPQHF. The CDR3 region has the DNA TGTGCCAGCAGCGTGGGGGGTTATAGCAATCAGCCCCAGCATTTT.